One sample yielded the 24 T cell receptor beta chains listed below, sequenced in a study of shared clonotypes between healthy human individuals. Repertoires were generated with immunoSEQ multiplex PCR, while TCRdb's copy carries only in-frame clones and drops some. Counted here are about 2.4 million clones, approximately 94% occurring once; the ten biggest clones make up 0.13% to 0.15%. The specimen sequenced was naive CD4+ T cells sorted from blood. Subset of the sample: CD45RA+ positively selected. The receptors shown here come from a man aged 18 to 30 in good health.

Remarks on this clone: Its ends do not fully match the called genes, so a read error is possible. This chain uses TRBV5-1 with TRBJ2-7; TRBD1 matches at 8 bases. CDR1 and CDR2 from the germline V gene are SGHRS and YFSETQ. This CDR3 has 17 residues. DNA for the CDR3: TGCGCCAGCAGCCCGGGATGGGTTTTGGGACAGGCGATAGTTTGGCACTTC. It yields the protein CASSPGWVLGQAIVWHF. The entire variable domain, with the rest obtained from reference TRBV5-1 and TRBJ2-7, is as follows: KAGVTQTPRYLIKTRGQQVTLSCSPISGHRSVSWYQQTPGQGLQFLFEYFSETQRNKGNFPGRFSGRQFSNSRSEMNVSTLELGDSALYLCASSPGWVLGQAIVWHFGPGTRLTVT.

The genes are TRBV19 and TRBJ1-5; D unresolved. CDR3 length equals 14 residues. V was shortened by 5 bases and J by 4 bases, with 12 bases between the two germline ends. The germline CDR1 and CDR2 sequences are LNHDA and SQIVND (reference sequence). DNA for the CDR3: TGTGCCAGTAGTCCCCTCATTGGGAATCAGCCCCAGCATTTT. Translated: CASSPLIGNQPQHF.

With respect to this clone: This sample also contains other DNA sequences that code for the same CDR3. The rearrangement joins TRBV18 to TRBJ2-7, with 8 bases aligning to TRBD1. Per the germline V gene, CDR1 is KGHSH and CDR2 is LQKENI. The CDR3 extends over 15 amino acids. V lost 3 bases, J lost 2 bases, and 6 bases stayed unmatched. The CDR3 sequence is CASSPPGQGTYEQYF. DNA for the CDR3: TGTGCCAGCTCACCTCCCGGACAGGGCACCTACGAGCAGTACTTC. Using reference TRBV18 and TRBJ2-7 for the parts outside the CDR3, the full variable domain is NAGVMQNPRHLVRRRGQEARLRCSPMKGHSHVYWYRQLPEEGLKFMVYLQKENIIDESGMPKERFSAEFPKEGPSILRIQQVVRGDSAAYFCASSPPGQGTYEQYFGPGTRLTVT.

V and J are TRBV5-7 and TRBJ2-7, with D perhaps TRBD2 (6 bases). Being an ORF, TRBV5-7 has a function that is uncertain. The CDR3 covers 15 residues. The V and J ends lost 0 bases and 0 bases respectively, with 10 bases between them. As DNA, the CDR3 is TGTGCCAGCAGCTTGGGTTGGGACTTCTCCTACGAGCAGTACTTC. Protein: CASSLGWDFSYEQYF.

In this sample, this clone turned up once. The CDR3 protein is CASSLGTPSGTDTQYF. The CDR3 DNA follows: TGTGCCAGCAGTTTAGGGACCCCGAGTGGCACAGATACGCAGTATTTT. J is TRBJ2-3 and V is TRBV27; D possibly matches TRBD1 or TRBD2 (5 bases each). Germline CDR1 MNHEY, CDR2 SMNVEV (reference sequence). The germline V and J ends were trimmed by 2 bases and 1 base, with 13 bases remaining between them. This CDR3 has 16 residues.

CDR3 sequence: CASSLPQGRGYTF. CDR3 sequence (DNA): TGTGCCAGCAGCTTGCCCCAGGGTCGGGGCTACACCTTC. The chain employs TRBV7-8 and TRBJ1-2; a possible D gene is TRBD1 (5 bases). V shed 3 bases and J shed 8 bases, with 13 bases lying between them. Germline CDR1 reads SGHVS; CDR2 reads FQNEAQ. The CDR3 contains 13 residues. Using reference TRBV7-8 and TRBJ1-2 for the parts outside the CDR3, the full variable domain is GAGVSQSPRYKVAKRGQDVALRCDPISGHVSLFWYQQALGQGPEFLTYFQNEAQLDKSGLPSDRFFAERPEGSVSTLKIQRTQQEDSAVYLCASSLPQGRGYTFGSGTRLTVV.

The chain uses TRBV7-9 and TRBJ2-7; D possibly uses TRBD1 or TRBD2 (5 bases each). The CDR3 totals 13 residues. CDR1 is SEHNR, CDR2 FQNEAQ, per germline (reference sequence). V gave up 5 bases and J gave up 6 bases, with 14 bases separating them. CDR3 amino acids: CASSIDEGSEQYF. The CDR3, as DNA: TGTGCCAGCAGCATAGATGAGGGGAGCGAGCAGTACTTC.

The chain has TRBV5-6 and TRBJ1-2, with TRBD1 as a possible D gene (6 bases). Germline assignment: CDR1 SGHDT and CDR2 YYEEEE. The CDR3 has 16 residues. V shed 2 bases and J shed 6 bases, with 20 bases lying between them. In nucleotides, the CDR3 is TGTGCCAGCAGCTTTATGCACCGACCAGGGGAAAATGGCTACACCTTC. Translation: CASSFMHRPGENGYTF.

The J gene is TRBJ1-2, the V gene TRBV30, with a tentative D call TRBD1 (5 bases). This CDR3 has 15 residues. Germline V CDR1 and CDR2: GTSNPN, SVGIG (reference sequence). V was shortened by 3 bases and J by 4 bases, with 18 bases between the two germline ends. CDR3 sequence (DNA): TGTGCCTGGAGCCCTAATACCGGGGCTCTCTATGGCTACACCTTC. Protein product: CAWSPNTGALYGYTF.

This clone was found a few times. The CDR3 coding sequence is TGTGCCAGCTCGTACAAAGGGGAAAACACCATATATTTT. The encoded protein is CASSYKGENTIYF. The V and J genes are TRBV18 and TRBJ1-3; possibly TRBD1 for D (5 bases). Per germline, CDR1 KGHSH and CDR2 LQKENI. This CDR3 is built from 13 residues. The V end lost 6 bases, the J end lost 6 bases, and 12 bases lay between the germline ends.

The gene calls are TRBV7-8 and TRBJ2-1, with 9 bases lining up with TRBD2. The germline V gene encodes CDR1 SGHVS and CDR2 FQNEAQ. The CDR3 is 15 residues long. Trimming took 2 bases from V and 6 from J; bases not matched to a gene: 5. The CDR3 DNA is TGTGCCAGCAGCTTATTCGGACTAGCGTTCAATGAGCAGTTCTTC. Encoded protein: CASSLFGLAFNEQFF.

The chain employs TRBV20-1 and TRBJ2-1; D is ambiguous. Germline V gives CDR1 DFQATT, CDR2 SNEGSKA (reference sequence). The CDR3 contains 10 residues. Trimming took off 2 bases at V and 9 bases at J, with 5 bases between the two ends. The CDR3, as DNA: TGCAGTGCTAGAAACGGTGAGCAGTTCTTC. This encodes CSARNGEQFF.

CDR3 protein: CASRGRTNTEAFF. The CDR3 nucleotides read TGTGCCAGCAGGGGAAGGACGAACACTGAAGCTTTCTTT. This sequence joins TRBV28 and TRBJ1-1; D remains ambiguous. Germline loops: CDR1 MDHEN, CDR2 SYDVKM. This CDR3 comprises 13 residues. Trimming stripped 6 bases from V and 1 base from J, with 9 bases between. The full variable domain, its missing parts supplied by reference TRBV28 and TRBJ1-1, is DVKVTQSSRYLVKRTGEKVFLECVQDMDHENMFWYRQDPGLGLRLIYFSYDVKMKEKGDIPEGYSVSREKKERFSLILESASTNQTSMYLCASRGRTNTEAFFGQGTRLTVV.

The V and J genes are TRBV25-1 and TRBJ2-2, with 7 bases matching TRBD2. Germline values: CDR1 MGHDK, CDR2 SYGVNS. V lost 4 bases, J lost 3 bases, and 5 bases stayed unmatched. The CDR3 has 15 amino acids. The CDR3, as DNA: TGTGCCAGCAGTGTGGCTAGCGGTTACACCGGGGAGCTGTTTTTT. Residues: CASSVASGYTGELFF.

This chain connects TRBV2 to TRBJ1-2; perhaps TRBD1 as D (5 bases). This CDR3 comprises 13 residues. The V gene's germline CDR1 is SNHLY and CDR2 FYNNEI. Trimming removed 2 bases from V and 4 bases from J, with 8 bases in between. CDR3 protein: CASSEQGGYGYTF. CDR3 in DNA: TGTGCCAGCAGTGAACAGGGAGGCTATGGCTACACCTTC.

The chain has TRBV7-2 and TRBJ1-1; D is unresolved. Trimming stripped 7 bases from V and 1 base from J, with 13 bases between. Germline loops: CDR1 SGHTA, CDR2 FQGNSA. This CDR3 comprises 14 residues. CDR3 amino acids: CASTTLRQNTEAFF. CDR3 coding DNA: TGTGCCAGCACCACCTTGAGACAGAACACTGAAGCTTTCTTT.

V is TRBV27 and J is TRBJ1-2; 7 bases map to TRBD1. CDR1 is MNHEY, CDR2 SMNVEV, per germline (reference sequence). J was trimmed by 8 bases and V by 2 bases; bases with no gene match: 2. The CDR3 has 12 amino acids. The CDR3 here is CASSLQGGGYTF. The DNA of the CDR3 is TGTGCCAGCAGTTTACAGGGGGGCGGCTACACCTTC.

In this sample, this clone turned up a few times. The chain uses TRBV7-2 and TRBJ1-5; a possible D gene is TRBD1 (5 bases). V was clipped by 4 bases and J by 7 bases, with 14 bases between them. Germline lookup yields CDR1 SGHTA and CDR2 FQGNSA. This CDR3 is built from 14 residues. The CDR3, as DNA: TGTGCCAGCAGCTCTGGGGGTTGGGGACAGCCCCAGCATTTT. It is translated as CASSSGGWGQPQHF.

The chain recombines TRBV19 with TRBJ2-6; perhaps TRBD2 as D (6 bases). This CDR3 region has 17 residues. CDR1 and CDR2 from the germline V gene are LNHDA and SQIVND (reference sequence). Trimming took 7 bases from V and 0 from J, leaving 16 bases between them. CDR3 nucleotides: TGTGCCAGTACCTTGGGACTTTGGAGCTCTGGGGCCAACGTCCTGACTTTC. It encodes CASTLGLWSSGANVLTF. The variable domain in full, completed from reference TRBV19 and TRBJ2-6, reads DGGITQSPKYLFRKEGQNVTLSCEQNLNHDAMYWYRQDPGQGLRLIYYSQIVNDFQKGDIAEGYSVSREKKESFPLTVTSAQKNPTAFYLCASTLGLWSSGANVLTFGAGSRLTVL.

This sequence joins TRBV7-9 and TRBJ2-6; D not certain. The CDR3 consists of 17 residues. Per germline, CDR1 SEHNR and CDR2 FQNEAQ (reference sequence). Trimming left V 2 bases short and J 1 base short, with 12 bases between. DNA for the CDR3: TGTGCCAGCAGCTTACCCCGGACGGCTTCTGGGGCCAACGTCCTGACTTTC. Protein: CASSLPRTASGANVLTF.

The chain links TRBV4-1 to TRBJ2-1; 12 nucleotides line up with TRBD2. The CDR3 extends over 16 amino acids. Unmatched junction bases numbered 2, after V lost 5 bases and J lost 0 bases. Germline assignment: CDR1 MGHRA and CDR2 YSYEKL. CDR3 residues: CASSKTSGSSYNEQFF. CDR3 nucleotide sequence: TGCGCCAGCAGCAAGACTAGCGGGAGCTCCTACAATGAGCAGTTCTTC.

The chain employs TRBV4-1 and TRBJ2-7, with D tentatively TRBD2 (6 bases). This CDR3 spans 16 amino acids. Germline CDR1 is MGHRA and CDR2 is YSYEKL. With 4 bases removed from V and 2 bases from J, the gap between germline ends came to 18 bases. CDR3 sequence: CASSPRGAAPAYEQYF. The CDR3 DNA reads TGCGCCAGCAGCCCGCGCGGGGCAGCCCCAGCCTACGAGCAGTACTTC.

J is TRBJ1-2 and V is TRBV6-1; 11 positions match TRBD1. The germline V gene encodes CDR1 MNHNS and CDR2 SASEGT. The CDR3 runs 14 residues. V lost 4 bases, J lost 7 bases, and 5 bases stayed unmatched. In DNA form, the CDR3 reads TGTGCCAGCAGTGCCCTGGACAGGGGGCTTGGCTACACCTTC. This gives the protein CASSALDRGLGYTF.

The chain links TRBV10-3 to TRBJ2-2, with 7 bases aligning to TRBD1. This CDR3 spans 16 amino acids. V trimming: 5 bases; J trimming: 3 bases; junction bases outside the gene matches: 9. Germline values: CDR1 ENHRY, CDR2 SYGVKD. CDR3 in amino acids: CAISRMTGSDTGELFF. CDR3 sequence (DNA): TGTGCCATCAGTAGAATGACAGGGTCGGACACCGGGGAGCTGTTTTTT.